Below are 17 T cell receptor beta chains sequenced from a single sample in a study of CD8+CD57+ T cells in acquired aplastic anemia. The template used for profiling TCR beta VDJ and CDR3 was genomic DNA. MiXCR was run by TCRdb on the reads, yielding one entry per CDR3 protein. The table shows 170,000 or so distinct CDR3 sequences, with roughly 65% occurring only once. The sequenced patients had an expansion of CD8+CD57+ cells seen by flow cytometry. The sample consisted of sorted CD4+, CD8+, or CD8+CD57+ T cells (not recorded which) from PBMCs. Source of these receptors: a human donor with aplastic anemia.

On this clonotype: Its ends do not fully match the called genes, so a read error is possible. The J gene is TRBJ2-3, the V gene TRBV6-1, with TRBD2 matching over 10 bases. Germline lookup yields CDR1 MNHNS and CDR2 SASEGT. The CDR3 is 17 amino acids. CDR3 sequence: CASSEDPLAGDTDTHYF. In DNA, the CDR3 is TGTGCCAGCAGTGAAGACCCTCTAGCGGGGGACACAGATACGCACTATTTT.

The gene calls are TRBV20-1 and TRBJ1-3; TRBD1 agrees at 8 bases. Per the germline V gene, CDR1 is DFQATT and CDR2 is SNEGSKA (reference sequence). The CDR3 spans 14 residues. V trimming: 0 bases; J trimming: 7 bases; junction bases outside the gene matches: 5. CDR3 DNA: TGCAGTGCTAGAGATCGGCAGGGGGCGAACACCATATATTTT. This translates into CSARDRQGANTIYF.

The J gene is TRBJ1-4, the V gene TRBV7-2; TRBD1 matches at 9 bases. Germline CDR1 SGHTA, CDR2 FQGNSA. V lost 3 bases to trimming and J lost 8 bases; unmatched junction nucleotides: 4. The CDR3 loop spans 14 amino acids. CDR3 sequence reads: CASSLADRGEKLFF. DNA for the CDR3: TGTGCCAGCAGCTTGGCGGACAGGGGAGAAAAACTGTTTTTT. Full variable domain (missing parts from reference TRBV7-2 and TRBJ1-4): GAGVSQSPSNKVTEKGKDVELRCDPISGHTALYWYRQSLGQGLEFLIYFQGNSAPDKSGLPSDRFSAERTGGSVSTLTIQRTQQEDSAVYLCASSLADRGEKLFFGSGTQLSVL.

This clonotype was counted at least ten times. The chain recombines TRBV7-8 with TRBJ1-1; D call uncertain. CDR3 length: 15 amino acids. V lost 8 bases, J lost 7 bases, and 23 bases lay in between. Germline CDR1 reads SGHVS; CDR2 reads FQNEAQ. The CDR3 bases are TGTGCCAGCTCGGACTTTAGCATCGGGCAGCATGAAGCTTTCTTT. It translates to CASSDFSIGQHEAFF. The whole variable domain, remainder taken from reference TRBV7-8 and TRBJ1-1, is GAGVSQSPRYKVAKRGQDVALRCDPISGHVSLFWYQQALGQGPEFLTYFQNEAQLDKSGLPSDRFFAERPEGSVSTLKIQRTQQEDSAVYLCASSDFSIGQHEAFFGQGTRLTVV.

This clonotype was recorded once. The chain employs TRBV20-1 and TRBJ2-7, with 7 bases fitting TRBD1. The CDR3 consists of 13 residues. Germline assignment: CDR1 DFQATT and CDR2 SNEGSKA (reference sequence). J gave up 1 base and V 5 bases, and 5 bases lay outside the gene matches. The CDR3 coding sequence is TGCAGTGCTCGCCGACAGGGATCCTACGAGCAGTACTTC. Amino acids: CSARRQGSYEQYF.

This clonotype was picked up a small number of times. This rearrangement joins TRBV10-2 to TRBJ2-7; TRBD2 agrees at 11 bases. CDR1 and CDR2 (germline): WSHSY, SAAADI. J gave up 6 bases and V 9 bases, and 4 bases lay outside the gene matches. This CDR3 is 12 amino acids long. The chain's CDR3 is CASRTSGLEQYF. The CDR3, as DNA: TGCGCCAGTAGGACTAGCGGGCTCGAGCAGTACTTC.

The V gene is TRBV4-1, the J gene TRBJ2-7; 9 nucleotides agree with TRBD2. Germline trimming cut 0 bases from V and 3 bases from J; bases unmatched to any gene: 9. Germline loops: CDR1 MGHRA, CDR2 YSYEKL. This CDR3 comprises 17 residues. DNA for the CDR3: TGCGCCAGCAGCCAAGATGCTCCCGGGACTAGCTTCTACGAGCAGTACTTC. Its protein is CASSQDAPGTSFYEQYF.

J is TRBJ2-7 and V is TRBV10-2; D gene ambiguous. Germline values: CDR1 WSHSY, CDR2 SAAADI. V shed 0 bases and J shed 6 bases, with 12 bases lying between them. This CDR3 region has 14 residues. The CDR3 DNA reads as TGCGCCAGCAGTGAGTCAGGCAGGTTGGCCGAGCAGTACTTC. Translation: CASSESGRLAEQYF.

The CDR3 DNA is TGCAGTGCTAGAGGTAACACAGATACGCAGTATTTT. Translation gives CSARGNTDTQYF. The chain carries TRBV20-1 and TRBJ2-3; D is uncertain. The CDR3 contains 12 residues. From germline, CDR1 is DFQATT and CDR2 SNEGSKA (reference sequence). Trimming took off 1 base at V and 2 bases at J, with 4 bases between the two ends.

The CDR3 bases are TGTGCCAGCAGCGCGCGGACAGGGGTCCTTTCACCCCTCCACTTT. It specifies CASSARTGVLSPLHF. The rearrangement joins TRBV9 to TRBJ1-6, with 9 nucleotides matching TRBD1. Germline lookup yields CDR1 SGDLS and CDR2 YYNGEE. The CDR3 consists of 15 residues. V gave up 3 bases and J gave up 9 bases; unmatched junction bases: 7.

This clonotype has a count of ten or more. The chain combines TRBV5-8 with TRBJ1-1, with 8 bases that match TRBD1. Germline V gene data show CDR1 as SGHTS and CDR2 as YDEGEE. The junction had 3 bases not matched to a gene; V was cut back by 3 bases and J by 8 bases. The CDR3 runs 12 residues. The CDR3 nucleotides read TGTGCCAGCAGCTCCAGGGACAGGGAAGCTTTCTTT. It yields the protein CASSSRDREAFF.

The chain links TRBV10-1 to TRBJ2-1; 8 bases map to TRBD1. The CDR3 covers 12 residues. Germline loops: CDR1 WNHNN, CDR2 SYGVQD (reference sequence). Trimming removed 2 bases from V and 12 bases from J; junction bases left unmatched: 3. The CDR3 protein is CASSEGGTGQFF. CDR3 in DNA: TGCGCCAGCAGTGAGGGCGGGACAGGGCAGTTCTTC.

V usage is TRBV7-8 and J usage is TRBJ2-7; a weak D match, TRBD1 (5 bases). CDR3 length equals 14 residues. Germline assignment: CDR1 SGHVS and CDR2 FQNEAQ. V was pared by 3 bases and J by 2 bases, with 11 bases between. The CDR3 DNA reads as TGTGCCAGCAGCTTTGCAGGGTTCACCTACGAGCAGTACTTC. This codes for CASSFAGFTYEQYF.

This clonotype came up many times. The chain links TRBV7-8 to TRBJ1-2, with no clear D. V dropped 0 bases and J dropped 2 bases, with 13 bases sitting between them. This CDR3 region has 16 residues. The germline gives CDR1 SGHVS, CDR2 FQNEAQ. This CDR3 is CASSLARTDTNYGYTF. The CDR3 nucleotides read TGTGCCAGCAGCTTAGCCCGGACTGATACCAACTATGGCTACACCTTC. Supplemented by reference TRBV7-8 and TRBJ1-2, the full variable domain reads GAGVSQSPRYKVAKRGQDVALRCDPISGHVSLFWYQQALGQGPEFLTYFQNEAQLDKSGLPSDRFFAERPEGSVSTLKIQRTQQEDSAVYLCASSLARTDTNYGYTFGSGTRLTVV.

In this sample, this clonotype turned up many times. The chain carries TRBV27 and TRBJ1-6; the D gene is possibly TRBD1 (5 bases). The CDR3 spans 14 residues. The germline V gene encodes CDR1 MNHEY and CDR2 SMNVEV (reference sequence). V lost 3 bases and J lost 4, with 7 bases in between. Here the CDR3 DNA reads TGTGCCAGCAGTTTGGGGCGTTATAATTCACCCCTCCACTTT. Protein product: CASSLGRYNSPLHF.

Concerning this clonotype itself: One junction end does not reproduce the germline sequence, and a read error may be involved. This rearrangement joins TRBV24-1 to TRBJ1-1; 7 nucleotides line up with TRBD1. The CDR3 totals 15 residues. Germline V gene sequence: CDR1 KGHDR, CDR2 SFDVKD. CDR3 sequence: CASSAGGQKYTEAFF. CDR3 DNA: TGTGCCAGCAGTGCTGGGGGACAGAAATACACTGAAGCTTTCTTT.

This clonotype has more than one count but fewer than ten. V and J are TRBV24-1 and TRBJ2-3, with a possible D match to TRBD1 (6 bases). The CDR3 is 10 residues long. The germline V gene has CDR1 KGHDR and CDR2 SFDVKD. Trimming removed 8 bases from V and 14 bases from J, with 13 bases in between. The CDR3 sequence: CATTGQFGYF. The CDR3 nucleotides read TGTGCCACCACCGGACAGTTCGGGTATTTT.